The rows below give T cell receptor beta chains drawn from one sample of a study of vaccination and CD4 T cells after COVID-19. MiXCR, run by TCRdb on the PCR reads, gives a single entry per CDR3 protein. The sample has about 20,000 distinct CDR3 sequences, 40% to 45% seen once. These receptors are not linked to any known antigen. The source was CD4+ T cells from blood, cultured in vitro, collected after SARS-CoV-2 vaccination. Every receptor here comes from a human donor who had recovered from COVID-19. The CDR3 runs from the conserved cysteine through the conserved F or W. Each record gives: J gene, V gene, CDR3 protein.

>TRBJ1-2|TRBV28
CASSSEDRGALF
>TRBJ2-3|TRBV18
CASSPLGLSTDTQYF
>TRBJ1-2|TRBV6-5
CASSYEGKLYGYTF
>TRBJ1-5|TRBV27
CASSLSGRGQPQHF
>TRBJ2-5|TRBV20-1
CSARASARGLAGAYQETQYF
>TRBJ2-2|TRBV24-1
CATSDPGQRGKYTGELFF
>TRBJ1-1|TRBV19
CASSTGQGGEAFF
>TRBJ1-3|TRBV15
CATSRAGARNTIYF
>TRBJ1-2|TRBV29-1
CSVEDGTGNYGYTF
>TRBJ2-1|TRBV5-1
CASSLTSSHNEQFF
>TRBJ2-7|TRBV2
CASSWTHSSYEQYF
>TRBJ2-1|TRBV6-1
CASSDPAGAGNEQFF
>TRBJ1-1|TRBV7-3
CASSFNGQGTEAFF
>TRBJ2-7|TRBV6-1
CASSLELAGFYEQYF
>TRBJ2-5|TRBV24-1
CATSDTTVGETQYF
>TRBJ2-3|TRBV5-1
CASSHGQGVTTDTQYF
>TRBJ2-5|TRBV7-6
CASSLVPSGRETQYF
>TRBJ2-7|TRBV12-3/TRBV12-4
CASGSSYEQYF
>TRBJ1-1|TRBV6-1
CASSHRGEGTEAFF
>TRBJ1-1|TRBV27
CASIGQGSGAFF
>TRBJ1-5|TRBV20-1
CSARDWRDPGSNQPQHF
>TRBJ1-2|TRBV21-1
CASSKDPRVGCGYTF
>TRBJ2-6|TRBV6-4
CASSPSSSSGANVLTF
>TRBJ2-7|TRBV28
CASSFEGQGAFSYEQYF
>TRBJ1-6|TRBV5-4
CASSFTSGTQNSPLHF
>TRBJ2-6|TRBV20-1
CSARVNTPGANVLTF
>TRBJ2-3|TRBV5-1
CASSLPGLADTDTQYF
>TRBJ2-5|TRBV7-8
CASIQGQYF
>TRBJ1-2|TRBV30
CAWRETGGWYGYTF
>TRBJ1-6|TRBV19
CASSVYPKGANSPLHF
>TRBJ1-1|TRBV29-1
CSVKSGEEAEAFF
>TRBJ2-3|TRBV28
CASSERRDTQYF
>TRBJ2-3|TRBV27
CASSLQPRGGSSTDTQYF
>TRBJ2-2|TRBV20-1
CSAQARGTGELFF
>TRBJ2-7|TRBV11-3
CASSFEGNSYEQYF
>TRBJ2-5|TRBV20-1
CSASASGGQETQYF
>TRBJ1-1|TRBV10-3
CAISENQGALWNTEAFF
>TRBJ1-1|TRBV10-3
CAISEVLTGTEAFF
>TRBJ2-3|TRBV6-1
CASGRTDTQYF
>TRBJ1-2|TRBV29-1
CSVPGIANYGYTF
>TRBJ2-3|TRBV20-1
CSARDIRRGGTDTQYF
>TRBJ2-1|TRBV15
CATSRELGGEQFF
>TRBJ1-1|TRBV27
CASSFTVLGTEAFF
>TRBJ2-5|TRBV6-2/TRBV6-3
CASTGGAETQYF
>TRBJ2-5|TRBV19
CASSIGGQETQYF
>TRBJ2-1|TRBV6-1
CASRRSAASSYNEQFF
>TRBJ2-3|TRBV18
CASSPPTGTDTQYF
>TRBJ2-5|TRBV28
CASSSPQGLAGGETQYF
>TRBJ1-1|TRBV27
CASSIDRAARGKAFF
>TRBJ2-3|TRBV7-2
CASSPTGRGTDTQYF
>TRBJ1-5|TRBV19
CASSPQIQGNQPQHF
>TRBJ1-5|TRBV19
CASSIGTQIDQPQHF
>TRBJ2-1|TRBV7-6
CASSRYPPGQISYNEQFF
>TRBJ2-7|TRBV5-1
CASSLVSGERYEQYF